Each of the 6 T cell receptor beta chains below was sequenced from the same sample in a study of cytomegalovirus exposure and HLA in healthy donors. Measured with immunoSEQ multiplex PCR; TCRdb has only the in-frame clones, and not every one. The sample includes 190,000 or so clones, 70% to 85% of them seen just once. Sequencing was carried out using PBMCs. These TCRs come from a woman younger than 45 in good health and CMV-seropositive.

The chain recombines TRBV27 with TRBJ1-1, with D unclear. The CDR3 contains 14 residues. Trimming cost V 1 base and J 7 bases, with 13 bases left between them. CDR1 is MNHEY, CDR2 SMNVEV, per germline (reference sequence). CDR3 in amino acids: CASSLFGGTGEAFF. CDR3 nucleotide sequence: TGTGCCAGCAGTTTATTTGGCGGTACGGGTGAAGCTTTCTTT.

A note on this clone: Other DNA sequences in this specimen translate into the identical CDR3. This chain links TRBV5-1 with TRBJ1-5, with D possibly being TRBD1 (6 bases). In germline, CDR1 is SGHRS, CDR2 YFSETQ. The CDR3 length is 13 residues. Deletions cut 2 bases from V and 4 bases from J, with 7 bases between. CDR3 nucleotide sequence: TGCGCCAGCAGCTTAACAGGGAATCAGCCCCAGCATTTT. Its protein is CASSLTGNQPQHF.

The rearrangement links TRBV30 to TRBJ2-7; D call uncertain. Germline V gene lookup returns CDR1 GTSNPN and CDR2 SVGIG (reference sequence). Trimming removed 4 bases from V and 3 bases from J, with 13 bases in between. CDR3 size: 13 residues. The chain's CDR3 is CAWTPDSVYEQYF. CDR3 coding DNA: TGTGCCTGGACCCCAGACTCTGTCTACGAGCAGTACTTC.

This chain connects TRBV5-4 to TRBJ2-7; possible D gene TRBD1, 6 bases. V was clipped by 4 bases and J by 5 bases, with 13 bases between them. There are 13 residues in the CDR3. Germline loops: CDR1 SGHNT, CDR2 YYREEE (reference sequence). The CDR3, as DNA: TGTGCCAGCAGCACTCCAGGGGCGGACGAGCAGTACTTC. The encoded protein is CASSTPGADEQYF.

The genes are TRBV5-1 and TRBJ2-5, with D perhaps TRBD1 (6 bases). The CDR3 runs to 15 residues. CDR1 is SGHRS and CDR2 is YFSETQ in the germline V gene. Trimming left V 5 bases short and J 7 bases short, with 21 bases between. CDR3 residues: CASRPTGTPDGTQYF. CDR3 DNA sequence: TGCGCCAGCAGGCCCACCGGGACACCGGACGGGACCCAGTACTTC.

The CDR3 DNA reads as TGTGCCAGCAGTTTATCGCTATCGGGGAAAGCTTTCTTT. Its translation is CASSLSLSGKAFF. The rearrangement links TRBV27 to TRBJ1-1; D remains ambiguous. CDR3 length equals 13 residues. Germline V gene sequence: CDR1 MNHEY, CDR2 SMNVEV (reference sequence). Trimming stripped 0 bases from V and 9 bases from J, with 11 bases between.